These 27 T cell receptor beta chains came from one sample sequenced in a study of CD8+ T cells in alopecia areata. Extracted RNA was reverse transcribed into cDNA, the sequencing template. Produced via immunoSEQ multiplex PCR; TCRdb's table is partial and in-frame only. The sample yields some 170,000 clones, around 63% seen once. Sample: CD4+ T cells sorted from blood, taken at week 0. These receptors were taken from a human donor with alopecia areata.

This sequence joins TRBV7-3 and TRBJ2-3; D is perhaps TRBD1 (6 bases). This CDR3 region has 13 residues. V lost 2 bases and J lost 4, with 7 bases in between. Germline V gene data show CDR1 as SGHTA and CDR2 as FQGTGA. The CDR3 loop reads CASSLGGPDTQYF. CDR3 nucleotide sequence: TGTGCCAGCAGCTTAGGGGGCCCAGATACGCAGTATTTT.

There are a few counts of this clone. The chain combines TRBV7-2 with TRBJ2-3; TRBD2 matches at 9 bases. The CDR3 is 16 residues long. J lost 4 bases, V lost 1 base, and 6 bases had no gene match. Germline V gene data show CDR1 as SGHTA and CDR2 as FQGNSA. The CDR3 reads CASSLDGGGAPDTQYF. CDR3 DNA: TGTGCCAGCAGCTTAGATGGCGGGGGGGCACCAGATACGCAGTATTTT.

This rearrangement joins TRBV30 to TRBJ1-2, with 7 bases matching TRBD1. V lost 5 bases, J lost 6 bases, and 12 bases stayed unmatched. The CDR3 runs to 14 residues. Germline V CDR1 and CDR2: GTSNPN, SVGIG (reference sequence). The CDR3 is CAWDPGTATDGYTF. The CDR3 nucleotides are TGTGCCTGGGATCCCGGGACAGCGACCGATGGCTACACCTTC.

The chain combines TRBV7-2 with TRBJ1-1; no clear D gene. The CDR3 spans 13 residues. The V end lost 3 bases, the J end lost 1 base, and 6 bases lay between the germline ends. Germline-derived CDR1 and CDR2 are SGHTA and FQGNSA. The CDR3 loop is CASSFGSNTEAFF. CDR3 DNA: TGTGCCAGCAGCTTTGGGTCGAACACTGAAGCTTTCTTT.

The rearrangement joins TRBV5-4 to TRBJ2-3, with D unresolved. V lost 4 bases and J lost 6, with 9 bases in between. Looked up from germline, CDR1 is SGHNT and CDR2 is YYREEE (reference sequence). CDR3 size: 12 residues. CDR3 sequence reads: CASSLREDTQYF. DNA for the CDR3: TGTGCCAGCAGCCTAAGAGAGGATACGCAGTATTTT.

V usage is TRBV30 and J usage is TRBJ2-1, with D hard to call. The V gene's germline CDR1 is GTSNPN and CDR2 SVGIG (reference sequence). The CDR3 length is 13 residues. Deletions cut 6 bases from V and 0 bases from J, with 9 bases between. The chain's CDR3 is CACVAASYNEQFF. The CDR3 bases are TGTGCCTGCGTCGCGGCCTCCTACAATGAGCAGTTCTTC.

This chain uses TRBV29-1 with TRBJ2-3, with 11 bases that match TRBD1. V dropped 7 bases and J dropped 6; count of bases not matched to a gene: 12. The CDR3 is 15 amino acids. Germline assignment: CDR1 SQVTM and CDR2 ANQGSEA. CDR3 nucleotide sequence: TGCAGCGCATCCGGGACAGGGGGAGCCGGGGATACGCAGTATTTT. This encodes CSASGTGGAGDTQYF.

This clone was seen a few times. The chain is built from TRBV30 and TRBJ1-6, with a weak D call TRBD1 (5 bases). The V end was cut by 1 base, the J end by 10 bases, with 14 bases between. The germline V gene has CDR1 GTSNPN and CDR2 SVGIG (reference sequence). The CDR3 length is 14 residues. The CDR3 nucleotides read TGTGCCTGGAGTGCCTCAAAGGGGTGGTCACCCCTCCACTTT. As protein: CAWSASKGWSPLHF.

This clone has a handful of counts. This chain connects TRBV7-2 to TRBJ1-2; TRBD1 matches 7 bases. The V and J ends lost 1 base and 6 bases, in that order; junction bases with no gene match: 8. The germline CDR1 and CDR2 sequences are SGHTA and FQGNSA. The CDR3 has 15 amino acids. The CDR3 region has the DNA TGTGCCAGCAGCTTAGTTGTGGGACAGCCTGATGGCTACACCTTC. Its protein is CASSLVVGQPDGYTF.

This clone was counted once. This rearrangement joins TRBV29-1 to TRBJ2-2, with D perhaps matching TRBD1 (6 bases). Trimming cost V 7 bases and J 1 base, with 13 bases left between them. This CDR3 spans 14 amino acids. Germline V lookup: CDR1 SQVTM, CDR2 ANQGSEA. In nucleotides, the CDR3 is TGCAGCGCCGGGACACCACTGAACACCGGGGAGCTGTTTTTT. It specifies CSAGTPLNTGELFF.

The chain recombines TRBV15 with TRBJ2-5; tentatively, D is TRBD1 or TRBD2 (5 bases each). V was shortened by 3 bases and J by 5 bases, with 7 bases between the two germline ends. The CDR3 runs to 12 residues. Germline CDR1 is LNHNV and CDR2 is YYDKDF (reference sequence). The CDR3 loop is CATSRGTETQYF. CDR3 nucleotide sequence: TGTGCCACCAGCAGGGGGACGGAGACCCAGTACTTC.

This sequence joins TRBV29-1 and TRBJ1-1, with 9 bases aligning to TRBD1. Per the germline V gene, CDR1 is SQVTM and CDR2 is ANQGSEA. The CDR3 runs to 11 residues. With V trimmed by 4 bases and J by 7 bases, 1 base remained unmatched. Here the CDR3 DNA reads TGCAGCGTTGGGGGACAGGGTGAAGCTTTCTTT. The encoded protein is CSVGGQGEAFF.

This rearrangement joins TRBV15 to TRBJ2-5; tentatively, D is TRBD1 or TRBD2 (5 bases each). The CDR3 is made up of 17 amino acids. V was cut by 0 bases and J by 4 bases, with 18 bases left in between. In germline, CDR1 is LNHNV, CDR2 YYDKDF (reference sequence). The CDR3 protein is CATSRDQGGRAGETQYF. CDR3 in DNA: TGTGCCACCAGCAGAGATCAGGGTGGCAGGGCGGGAGAGACCCAGTACTTC.

This clone was counted only a few times. The rearrangement links TRBV4-3 to TRBJ1-5, with 8 bases identical to TRBD1. In germline, CDR1 is LGHNA, CDR2 YSLEER. This CDR3 is 14 amino acids long. With 0 bases clipped from V and 13 bases from J, the junction kept 8 bases outside the gene matches. CDR3 sequence (DNA): TGCGCCAGCAGCCAAGATAGGACGGACAGGGCTCAGCATTTT. It yields the protein CASSQDRTDRAQHF.

This clone was counted only a few times. The chain is built from TRBV4-1 and TRBJ2-3; no clear D. This CDR3 is 15 amino acids long. V was trimmed by 0 bases and J by 2 bases, leaving 9 bases between them. Germline CDR1 MGHRA, CDR2 YSYEKL. CDR3 coding DNA: TGCGCCAGCAGCCAAGAGCCAGGAGCCACAGATACGCAGTATTTT. This sequence encodes CASSQEPGATDTQYF.

This clone is large (0.1 to 1%) by share. The chain is built from TRBV6-5 and TRBJ1-4; D not certain. Germline V gene lookup returns CDR1 MNHEY and CDR2 SVGAGI. The CDR3 contains 12 residues. The germline V and J ends were trimmed by 6 bases and 8 bases, with 10 bases remaining between them. The CDR3: CASSPGKEKLFF. CDR3 nucleotides: TGTGCCAGCAGCCCCGGAAAGGAAAAACTGTTTTTT.

This chain connects TRBV30 to TRBJ1-1; D gene uncertain. The CDR3 sequence is 14 residues long. Germline V gene sequence: CDR1 GTSNPN, CDR2 SVGIG (reference sequence). The germline V and J ends were trimmed by 4 bases and 4 bases, with 16 bases remaining between them. The CDR3 nucleotides are TGTGCCTGGACCTTCCGACTGCCGGCCACTGAAGCTTTCTTT. Its translation is CAWTFRLPATEAFF.

This chain joins TRBV30 and TRBJ2-1, with unresolved D. V shed 2 bases and J shed 7 bases, with 6 bases lying between them. CDR3 size: 11 residues. Germline CDR1 reads GTSNPN; CDR2 reads SVGIG (reference sequence). CDR3: CAWSSVNEQFF. In DNA form, the CDR3 reads TGTGCCTGGAGTTCCGTGAATGAGCAGTTCTTC.

The genes are TRBV5-6 and TRBJ2-7; D is tentatively TRBD1 or TRBD2 (6 bases each). The CDR3 loop spans 14 amino acids. Trimming pared 0 bases from V and 4 bases from J, leaving 11 bases between. From germline, CDR1 is SGHDT and CDR2 YYEEEE. CDR3 region: CASSLVRGRYEQYF. The CDR3 DNA sequence: TGTGCCAGCAGCTTGGTCCGGGGGCGATACGAGCAGTACTTC.

This clone was counted only a few times. The J gene is TRBJ1-1, the V gene TRBV5-1; D is unclear. With 0 bases removed from V and 4 bases from J, the gap between germline ends came to 13 bases. The CDR3 consists of 15 residues. Germline V gene lookup returns CDR1 SGHRS and CDR2 YFSETQ. CDR3 residues: CASSLGRLKGTEAFF. CDR3 DNA sequence: TGCGCCAGCAGCTTGGGTCGGCTCAAAGGCACTGAAGCTTTCTTT.

The chain carries TRBV5-1 and TRBJ2-2; 8 positions match TRBD1. Germline-derived CDR1 and CDR2 are SGHRS and YFSETQ. The CDR3 extends over 17 amino acids. V shed 0 bases, J shed 0 bases, and the junction held 4 bases outside the gene matches. CDR3 nucleotides: TGCGCCAGCAGCTTGGAGGGACAGGTTCCGAACACCGGGGAGCTGTTTTTT. It encodes CASSLEGQVPNTGELFF.

This clone was recorded a few times. The chain carries TRBV29-1 and TRBJ2-1, with D hard to call. The V gene's germline CDR1 is SQVTM and CDR2 ANQGSEA. The V end was cut by 6 bases, the J end by 9 bases, with 12 bases between. The CDR3 has 11 amino acids. CDR3 protein: CSVGHGSEQFF. The CDR3 DNA sequence: TGCAGCGTAGGTCATGGTAGTGAGCAGTTCTTC.

J is TRBJ2-6 and V is TRBV7-9; 8 bases are shared with TRBD2. CDR1 and CDR2 from the germline V gene are SEHNR and FQNEAQ (reference sequence). V gave up 7 bases and J gave up 4 bases; unmatched junction bases: 9. The CDR3 has 16 amino acids. CDR3 in DNA: TGTGCCAGCACCCCTCGGGGGGGGCCCGGGGCCAACGTCCTGACTTTC. This sequence encodes CASTPRGGPGANVLTF.

The chain recombines TRBV29-1 with TRBJ2-1; D gene ambiguous. CDR1 and CDR2 from the germline V gene are SQVTM and ANQGSEA. The CDR3 is 12 amino acids. The germline V and J ends were trimmed by 8 bases and 9 bases, with 17 bases remaining between them. The CDR3 spells CSSKPTWGEQFF. The CDR3 region has the DNA TGCAGCTCAAAGCCTACTTGGGGTGAGCAGTTCTTC.

There are a few counts of this clone. V usage is TRBV29-1 and J usage is TRBJ1-2, with a tentative D call TRBD1 (6 bases). CDR1 and CDR2 from the germline V gene are SQVTM and ANQGSEA. V lost 4 bases and J 7 bases, leaving 13 bases between the germline ends. The length of the CDR3 is 12 residues. CDR3 sequence reads: CSVGAARGGYTF. CDR3 bases: TGCAGCGTTGGGGCGGCCAGGGGTGGCTACACCTTC.

J is TRBJ2-5 and V is TRBV6-5; TRBD1 or TRBD2 may be the D gene (5 bases each). The CDR3 is 15 amino acids. Germline CDR1 and CDR2: MNHEY and SVGAGI. Trimming left V 0 bases short and J 3 bases short, with 11 bases between. The CDR3 region has the DNA TGTGCCAGCAGTTACTCGTTCGGGGCTAAAGAGACCCAGTACTTC. The encoded protein is CASSYSFGAKETQYF.

V is TRBV27 and J is TRBJ1-3; tentatively, D is TRBD1 (5 bases). V dropped 4 bases and J dropped 0 bases, with 13 bases sitting between them. Germline CDR1 is MNHEY and CDR2 is SMNVEV (reference sequence). The CDR3 length is 16 residues. The CDR3 DNA sequence: TGTGCCAGCAGTTCCTTGGGGCAGTTCTCTGGAAACACCATATATTTT. Protein product: CASSSLGQFSGNTIYF.